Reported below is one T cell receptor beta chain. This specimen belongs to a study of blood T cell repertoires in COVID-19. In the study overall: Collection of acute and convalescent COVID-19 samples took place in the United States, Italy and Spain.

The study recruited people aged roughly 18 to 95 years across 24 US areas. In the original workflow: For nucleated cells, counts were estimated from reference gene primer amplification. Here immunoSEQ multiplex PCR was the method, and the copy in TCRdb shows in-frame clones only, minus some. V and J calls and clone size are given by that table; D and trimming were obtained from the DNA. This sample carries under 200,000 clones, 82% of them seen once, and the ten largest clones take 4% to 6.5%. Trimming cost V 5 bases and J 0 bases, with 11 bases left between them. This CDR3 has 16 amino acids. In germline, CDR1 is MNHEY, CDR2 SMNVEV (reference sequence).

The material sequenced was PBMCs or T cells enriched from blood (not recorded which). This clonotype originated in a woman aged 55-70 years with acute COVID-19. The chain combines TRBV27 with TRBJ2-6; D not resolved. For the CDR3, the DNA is TGTGCCAGCAGTCCGGGTGGAACCTCTGGGGCCAACGTCCTGACTTTC. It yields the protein CASSPGGTSGANVLTF.